The present TCR beta chain was sequenced within a study of human T cells and chemical hapten exposure. Whole-study findings and limits: DPC sensitization did not alter TCRs above 1 in 1000 frequency.

CDR3 length: 16 residues. Germline V gives CDR1 LNHDA, CDR2 SQIVND (reference sequence). V was shortened by 3 bases and J by 4 bases, with 15 bases between the two germline ends. This clonotype was seen repeatedly, ten times or more. The antigen remains unidentified. Attachment of unique molecular identifiers to individual cDNA molecules was performed in the library. Original data processing: Sample-level TCR yields exhibited a median of about 96,000, with a range of about 20,000 to 750,000. TCRdb re-derived calls from the 5' RACE reads in MiXCR, one entry per CDR3 protein. In this record, the V and J calls reflect TCRdb's handling and not the investigators' own analysis. The sample records approximately 150,000 distinct CDR3 sequences, about 4% being singletons. Total RNA was isolated from unfractionated whole blood.

The chain employs TRBV19 and TRBJ2-2; the D gene could be TRBD1 or TRBD2 (5 bases each). The TCR sequence derives from a female donor in good health. The CDR3 loop reads CASSIVGTVTTGELFF. CDR3 bases: TGTGCCAGTAGTATCGTAGGGACGGTTACCACCGGGGAGCTGTTTTTT.